Listed below are T cell receptor beta chains from one sample, sequenced in a study of spatial heterogeneity in lung cancer. TCRdb called the 5' RACE reads again in MiXCR, with one record for every CDR3 protein. This table has about 85,000 distinct CDR3 sequences, 15% to 25% appearing once. The sequencing used PBMCs, collected at surgery. These receptors were collected from a male donor with early-stage non-small cell lung cancer. Each CDR3 is given with its conserved first and last residue. The order of the fields is clone size, V gene, D gene, J gene, CDR3 DNA, CDR3 protein. A D gene is named only where the DNA matches it firmly. The listing skips clone size in some rows; elsewhere it reads once, few, many or a size class.

-	TRBV28	TRBD1	TRBJ2-5	TGTGCCAGCAGTTCGGACAGGGAAAGGCAAGAGACCCAGTACTTC	CASSSDRERQETQYF
few	TRBV7-9	TRBD2	TRBJ2-1	TGTGCCAGCAGGCCTAGCGGGAACAATGAGCAGTTCTTC	CASRPSGNNEQFF
many	TRBV20-1	-	TRBJ2-7	TGCAGTGCCACGTCCACCCGAGGCTCCTACGAGCAGTACTTC	CSATSTRGSYEQYF
few	TRBV20-1	-	TRBJ2-1	TGCAGTGCTAGTTTCGGCCAGGCTGACGATGAGCAGTTCTTC	CSASFGQADDEQFF
few	TRBV12-3/TRBV12-4	-	TRBJ1-2	TGTGCCAGCACCCCTCTGGGACGGACGAAGAATGGCTACACCTTC	CASTPLGRTKNGYTF
medium-sized	TRBV29-1	-	TRBJ2-7	TGCAGCGGAGGGACCTCCTACGAGCAGTACTTC	CSGGTSYEQYF
-	TRBV7-2	-	TRBJ2-1	TGTGCCAGCAGCTTAGCGCAGACGTACAATGAGCAGTTCTTC	CASSLAQTYNEQFF
-	TRBV6-2/TRBV6-3	-	TRBJ2-3	TGTGCCAGCAGCCACCAGGGCAGCACAGCAGATACGCAGTATTTT	CASSHQGSTADTQYF
-	TRBV10-3	TRBD1	TRBJ2-1	TGTGCCGCCACGGCGGGGACAGGGGGCTCAAATGAGCAGTTCTTC	CAATAGTGGSNEQFF
many	TRBV28	TRBD1	TRBJ1-6	TGTGCCAGCAGACCTCAGGGGGCAGGTTCACCCCTCCACTTT	CASRPQGAGSPLHF
many	TRBV4-2	-	TRBJ1-2	TGTGCCAGCAGCCACTCGGATCCGACTCTGGCGGATGGCTACACCTTC	CASSHSDPTLADGYTF
many	TRBV29-1	-	TRBJ1-2	TGCAGCGTTGAGGACCGGGCCCTCTGGGGCTACACCTTC	CSVEDRALWGYTF
-	TRBV2	-	TRBJ1-1	TGTGCCAGCAGTAAACAGCCGAACACTGAAGCTTTCTTT	CASSKQPNTEAFF
-	TRBV7-2	-	TRBJ1-5	TGTGCCAGCAGCTTAAGTGAGGGGGTCGGCTGGAATAGCAATCAGCCCCAGCATTTT	CASSLSEGVGWNSNQPQHF